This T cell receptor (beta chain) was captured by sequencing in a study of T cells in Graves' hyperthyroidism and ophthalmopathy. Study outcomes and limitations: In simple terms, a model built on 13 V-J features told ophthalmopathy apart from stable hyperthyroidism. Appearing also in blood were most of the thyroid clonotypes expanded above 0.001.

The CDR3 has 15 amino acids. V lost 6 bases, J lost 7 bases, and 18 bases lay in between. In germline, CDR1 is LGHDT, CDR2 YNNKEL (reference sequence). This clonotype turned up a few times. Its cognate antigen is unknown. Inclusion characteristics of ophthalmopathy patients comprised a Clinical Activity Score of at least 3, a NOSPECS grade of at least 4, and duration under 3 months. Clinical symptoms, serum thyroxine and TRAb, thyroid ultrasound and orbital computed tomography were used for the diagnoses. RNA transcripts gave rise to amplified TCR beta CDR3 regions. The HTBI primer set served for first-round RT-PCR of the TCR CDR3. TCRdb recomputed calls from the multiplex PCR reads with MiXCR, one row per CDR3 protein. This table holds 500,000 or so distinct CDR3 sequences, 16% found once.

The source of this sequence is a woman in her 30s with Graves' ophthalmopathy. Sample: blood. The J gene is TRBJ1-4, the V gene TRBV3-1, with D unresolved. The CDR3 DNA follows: TGTGCCAGCAGTTTAGAAGGGCCTAAAGCTGAAAAACTGTTTTTT. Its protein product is CASSLEGPKAEKLFF. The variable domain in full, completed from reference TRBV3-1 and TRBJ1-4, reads DTAVSQTPKYLVTQMGNDKSIKCEQNLGHDTMYWYKQDSKKFLKIMFSYNNKELIINETVPNRFSPKSPDKAHLNLHINSLELGDSAVYFCASSLEGPKAEKLFFGSGTQLSVL.